This record covers a single T cell receptor beta chain. Antigen: not known. Sequenced by immunoSEQ multiplex PCR; TCRdb stores in-frame clones only, minus some. The sample consists of roughly 46,000 clones, more than 80% of them appearing once. Unstimulated regulatory T cells (CD4+CD25+CD127-), CD4+CD25- non-regulatory cells, CD4 and CD8 cells were FACS-sorted from thawed PBMCs. This CDR3 has 14 residues. Deletions cut 3 bases from V and 6 bases from J, with 13 bases between. CDR1 is SGHRS, CDR2 YFSETQ, per germline. The source of the sample is a study of Tregs in tolerant kidney transplant recipients. General observations from the study: Biological reproducibility was not directly addressed, but technical replication error appeared minimal. The most relevant donor-specific Treg TCRbeta repertoire apparently came from expansion with activated donor B cells.

Material for sequencing was Tregs from blood. The rearrangement links TRBV5-1 to TRBJ2-1; D could derive from TRBD1 or TRBD2 (6 bases each). The TCR comes from a human donor in good health. The CDR3 reads CASSSGGTSNEQFF. Here the CDR3 DNA reads TGCGCCAGCAGCTCTGGGGGGACAAGCAATGAGCAGTTCTTC.